Shown below are 18 T cell receptor beta chains from a single sample sequenced in a study of response to subunit inactivated influenza vaccine. TCRdb redid the calling of the RT-PCR reads with MiXCR, one entry per CDR3 protein. The sample consists of just under 550,000 distinct CDR3 sequences, roughly 25% of them appearing once. In addition, the sample was reused for a study of T cells expressing NK-cell markers. That paper states: TCR beta libraries carry UMIs added by 5'RACE template switching.

Material: CD4+ T cells sorted from PBMCs, obtained roughly 12 days after vaccination. All receptors come from a man between 45 and 60 years old who received an inactivated influenza vaccine.

The V and J genes are TRBV6-4 and TRBJ1-1; unclear D gene. Germline V gives CDR1 MRHNA, CDR2 SNTAGT. Between the trimmed V and J ends, which lost 6 bases and 7 bases, there was a span of 9 bases. This CDR3 region has 11 residues. The CDR3 DNA follows: TGTGCCAGCAGAAGTAACTTTGAAGCTTTCTTT. It encodes CASRSNFEAFF.

The rearrangement uses TRBV29-1 and TRBJ1-4; D is ambiguous. V was shortened by 3 bases and J by 10 bases, with 12 bases between the two germline ends. CDR1 and CDR2 from the germline V gene are SQVTM and ANQGSEA. CDR3 size: 12 residues. As DNA, the CDR3 is TGCAGCGTTGATCTGGGGTTCGGAAAACTGTTTTTT. Translating gives CSVDLGFGKLFF.

This chain joins TRBV12-3 or TRBV12-4 and TRBJ1-2; tentatively, D is TRBD1 (5 bases). Deletions cut 6 bases from V and 7 bases from J, with 15 bases between. The CDR3 covers 13 residues. Written as DNA, the CDR3 is TGTGCCAGCAGGAAGGACAACAGGAGTGGCTACACCTTC. Translated, it gives CASRKDNRSGYTF.

The rearrangement uses TRBV11-2 and TRBJ2-3; possibly TRBD1 for D (6 bases). The CDR3 is made up of 14 amino acids. V was trimmed by 10 bases and J by 0 bases, leaving 14 bases between them. CDR1 is SGHAT, CDR2 FQNNGV, per germline. For the CDR3, the DNA is TGTGCCACTAACAGGGTGGGAAGCACAGATACGCAGTATTTT. It codes for CATNRVGSTDTQYF.

The chain has TRBV5-8 and TRBJ1-5; D possibly corresponds to TRBD1 (6 bases). CDR3 length: 15 residues. Trimming cost V 2 bases and J 4 bases, with 13 bases left between them. The germline gives CDR1 SGHTS, CDR2 YDEGEE. CDR3 region: CASSLGTLRNQPQHF. CDR3 DNA: TGTGCCAGCAGCTTAGGGACATTACGAAATCAGCCCCAGCATTTT.

This clonotype showed up just a few times. V and J are TRBV27 and TRBJ2-5; the D gene could be TRBD1 or TRBD2 (6 bases each). The CDR3 sequence is 17 residues long. Germline assignment: CDR1 MNHEY and CDR2 SMNVEV (reference sequence). V lost 4 bases to trimming and J lost 4 bases, with 22 bases between them. CDR3 in DNA: TGTGCCAGCAGTTCCCAATGGGGGGCAGGGCGTCGAGAGACCCAGTACTTC. Its translation: CASSSQWGAGRRETQYF.

J is TRBJ2-3 and V is TRBV12-3 or TRBV12-4, with 7 bases fitting TRBD2. Trimming at V came to 4 bases and at J to 11 bases, leaving 15 bases not matched to a gene. The length of the CDR3 is 15 residues. The CDR3 DNA follows: TGTGCCAGCAGTTACCTAGCGGAGTCGATGGGCGGGCAGTATTTT. It is translated as CASSYLAESMGGQYF.

This clonotype was recorded many times. The chain employs TRBV3-1 and TRBJ2-1; weak D call: TRBD2 (5 bases). The ends were cut back, 2 bases at V and 6 bases at J, with 8 bases in the middle. Germline V lookup: CDR1 LGHDT, CDR2 YNNKEL (reference sequence). This CDR3 comprises 13 residues. The CDR3 nucleotides read TGTGCCAGCAGCCAACGAGGGAGCAATGAGCAGTTCTTC. Translation: CASSQRGSNEQFF.

The chain uses TRBV5-1 and TRBJ1-4, with D perhaps matching TRBD1 (6 bases). The V gene's germline CDR1 is SGHRS and CDR2 YFSETQ. Trimming cost V 0 bases and J 10 bases, with 16 bases left between them. This CDR3 region has 15 residues. This CDR3 is CASSLAGAGVGKLFF. The CDR3 nucleotides are TGCGCCAGCAGCTTGGCGGGGGCGGGCGTCGGAAAACTGTTTTTT.

The gene calls are TRBV6-2 or TRBV6-3 and TRBJ2-1, with 9 nucleotides matching TRBD2. CDR1 and CDR2 (germline): MNHEY, SVGEGT. This CDR3 region has 13 residues. V was pared by 7 bases and J by 11 bases, with 9 bases of the junction left unmatched. CDR3: CASIQTSGRKQFF. In DNA form, the CDR3 reads TGTGCCAGCATTCAGACTAGCGGCCGAAAGCAGTTCTTC.

The V gene is TRBV7-2, the J gene TRBJ2-7; 8 nucleotides line up with TRBD2. The V segment lost 0 bases and the J segment 7 bases; nucleotides outside the gene matches: 11. This CDR3 is 16 amino acids long. Germline CDR1 SGHTA, CDR2 FQGNSA. CDR3 region: CASSLALHGGAGEQYF. CDR3 coding DNA: TGTGCCAGCAGCTTAGCGCTACACGGGGGGGCTGGGGAGCAGTACTTC.

This sequence joins TRBV20-1 and TRBJ2-1; 8 nucleotides agree with TRBD1. The V and J ends lost 2 bases and 9 bases, in that order; junction bases with no gene match: 12. Germline CDR1 is DFQATT and CDR2 is SNEGSKA (reference sequence). The CDR3 totals 15 residues. The CDR3 region is CSARSPGGARSEQFF. DNA for the CDR3: TGCAGTGCTAGAAGTCCAGGGGGCGCGCGGAGTGAGCAGTTCTTC.

This clonotype occurred many times. V usage is TRBV6-1 and J usage is TRBJ2-3, with TRBD2 matching over 9 bases. This CDR3 contains 18 residues. The J segment lost 4 bases and the V segment lost 8 bases, leaving 19 bases of the junction unmatched. CDR1 is MNHNS, CDR2 SASEGT, per germline. The CDR3 DNA follows: TGTGCCAGCCGCCCGGGAGGGGTTACTAGCGGGTCGGCAGATACGCAGTATTTT. It specifies CASRPGGVTSGSADTQYF.

This clonotype was detected only a few times. The chain is built from TRBV20-1 and TRBJ2-5, with TRBD1 identical over 10 bases. With V trimmed by 0 bases and J by 5 bases, 12 bases remained unmatched. Germline values: CDR1 DFQATT, CDR2 SNEGSKA (reference sequence). CDR3 size: 17 residues. CDR3 coding DNA: TGCAGTGCTAGAGATTCCAGAGGGGACAGGGGTTTGGAGACCCAGTACTTC. Protein: CSARDSRGDRGLETQYF.

The V call is TRBV4-3, the J call TRBJ2-7; 9 nucleotides align to TRBD1. The CDR3 loop spans 18 amino acids. Per the germline V gene, CDR1 is LGHNA and CDR2 is YSLEER. V shed 1 base, J shed 4 bases, and the junction held 14 bases outside the gene matches. The CDR3 sequence: CASSQVGVAGTGYYEQYF. The CDR3 bases are TGCGCCAGCAGCCAAGTGGGGGTGGCGGGGACAGGGTATTACGAGCAGTACTTC.

The CDR3 bases are TGTGCCAGCAGTTTATCGGTGGAGGGGACCGGGGAGCTGTTTTTT. Amino acid sequence: CASSLSVEGTGELFF. V gene TRBV27 combines with J gene TRBJ2-2; weak D call: TRBD2 (6 bases). V lost 0 bases, J lost 5 bases, and 10 bases lay in between. The CDR3 contains 15 residues. Per the germline V gene, CDR1 is MNHEY and CDR2 is SMNVEV (reference sequence).

Concerning this clonotype itself: A read error may account for a junction end that differs from germline. This chain joins TRBV4-2 and TRBJ2-6; no clear D. This CDR3 is built from 14 residues. Germline loops: CDR1 LGHNA, CDR2 YNFKEQ. Written as DNA, the CDR3 is TGTGCCAGCAGCAAAGATTTTGGGGCCAACGTCCTGACTTTC. Protein product: CASSKDFGANVLTF.

CDR3 sequence (DNA): TGCAGCGTTGGTAGGACAGAGGACAACAATGAGCAGTTCTTC. Amino acid sequence: CSVGRTEDNNEQFF. This chain connects TRBV29-1 to TRBJ2-1; maybe TRBD1 (6 bases). The CDR3 runs to 14 residues. V lost 4 bases and J 5 bases, leaving 15 bases between the germline ends. Per germline, CDR1 SQVTM and CDR2 ANQGSEA.